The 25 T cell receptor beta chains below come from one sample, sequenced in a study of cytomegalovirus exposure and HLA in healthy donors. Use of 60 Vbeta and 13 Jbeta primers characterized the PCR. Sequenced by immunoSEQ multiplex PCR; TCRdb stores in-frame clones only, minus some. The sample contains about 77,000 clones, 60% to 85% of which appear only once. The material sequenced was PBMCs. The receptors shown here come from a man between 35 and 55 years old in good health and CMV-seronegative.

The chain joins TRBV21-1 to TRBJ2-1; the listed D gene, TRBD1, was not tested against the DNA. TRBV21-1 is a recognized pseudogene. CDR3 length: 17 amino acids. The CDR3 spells CASSKFKGQRDYNEQFF. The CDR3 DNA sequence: TGTGCCAGCAGCAAATTCAAGGGACAAAGGGATTACAATGAGCAGTTCTTC.

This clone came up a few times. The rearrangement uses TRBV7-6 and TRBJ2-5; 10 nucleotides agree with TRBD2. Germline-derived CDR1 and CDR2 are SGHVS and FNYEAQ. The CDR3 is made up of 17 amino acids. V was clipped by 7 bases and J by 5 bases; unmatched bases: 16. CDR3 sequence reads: CASTLTVASGSGETQYF. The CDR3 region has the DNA TGTGCCAGCACCCTAACGGTCGCTAGCGGGAGCGGGGAGACCCAGTACTTC.

The CDR3 DNA sequence: TGTGCTCGGACTAGCGGGAGTATTTACAATGAGCAGTTCTTC. Amino acids: CARTSGSIYNEQFF. The chain carries TRBV30 and TRBJ2-1; 13 bases are shared with TRBD2. CDR3 size: 14 residues. Germline CDR1 is GTSNPN and CDR2 is SVGIG (reference sequence). The variable domain in full, completed from reference TRBV30 and TRBJ2-1, reads SQTIHQWPATLVQPVGSPLSLECTVEGTSNPNLYWYRQAAGRGLQLLFYSVGIGQISSEVPQNLSASRPQDRQFILSSKKLLLSDSGFYLCARTSGSIYNEQFFGPGTRLTVL.

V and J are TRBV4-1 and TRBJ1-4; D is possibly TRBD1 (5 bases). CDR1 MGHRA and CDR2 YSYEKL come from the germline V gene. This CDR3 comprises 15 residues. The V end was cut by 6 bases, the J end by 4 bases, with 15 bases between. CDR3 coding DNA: TGCGCCAGCAGTTCCAGGGACTCTAGTAATGAAAAACTGTTTTTT. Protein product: CASSSRDSSNEKLFF.

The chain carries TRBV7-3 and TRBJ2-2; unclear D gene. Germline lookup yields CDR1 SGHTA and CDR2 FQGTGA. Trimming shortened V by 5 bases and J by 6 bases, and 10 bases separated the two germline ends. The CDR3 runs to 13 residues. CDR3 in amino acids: CASSPGPPGELFF. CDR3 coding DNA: TGTGCCAGCAGCCCCGGTCCTCCCGGGGAGCTGTTTTTT.

CDR3 coding DNA: TGTGCCAGCAGCCCCGGGGACAGGGAGTTAAGGCCCCAGCATTTT. Translating gives CASSPGDRELRPQHF. This sequence joins TRBV7-8 and TRBJ1-5, with 9 bases aligning to TRBD1. The germline V gene has CDR1 SGHVS and CDR2 FQNEAQ. The ends lost 5 bases at V and 9 bases at J; junction bases unmatched: 11. The CDR3 consists of 15 residues.

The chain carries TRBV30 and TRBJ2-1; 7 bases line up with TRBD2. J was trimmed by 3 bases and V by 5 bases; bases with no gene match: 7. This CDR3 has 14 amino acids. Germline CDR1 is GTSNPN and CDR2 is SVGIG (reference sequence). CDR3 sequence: CAWLTSRNYNEQFF. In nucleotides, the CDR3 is TGTGCCTGGCTGACTAGCCGGAACTACAATGAGCAGTTCTTC.

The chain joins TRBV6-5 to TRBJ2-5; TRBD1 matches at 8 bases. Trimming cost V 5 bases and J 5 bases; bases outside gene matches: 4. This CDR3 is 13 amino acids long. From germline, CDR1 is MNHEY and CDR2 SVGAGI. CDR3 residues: CASSTWDRETQYF. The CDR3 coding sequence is TGTGCCAGCAGTACCTGGGACAGGGAGACCCAGTACTTC.

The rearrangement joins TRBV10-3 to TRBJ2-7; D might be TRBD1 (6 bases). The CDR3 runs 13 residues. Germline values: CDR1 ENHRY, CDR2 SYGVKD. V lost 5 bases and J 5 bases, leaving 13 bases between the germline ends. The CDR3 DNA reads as TGTGCCATCAGTCCAACAGGGTCCCACGAGCAGTACTTC. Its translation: CAISPTGSHEQYF.

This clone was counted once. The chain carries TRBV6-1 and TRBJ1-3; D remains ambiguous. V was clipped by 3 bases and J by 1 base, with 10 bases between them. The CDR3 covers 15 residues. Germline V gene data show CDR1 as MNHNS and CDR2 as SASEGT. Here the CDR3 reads CASSDSMFSGNTIYF. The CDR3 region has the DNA TGTGCCAGCAGTGATTCTATGTTTTCTGGAAACACCATATATTTT.

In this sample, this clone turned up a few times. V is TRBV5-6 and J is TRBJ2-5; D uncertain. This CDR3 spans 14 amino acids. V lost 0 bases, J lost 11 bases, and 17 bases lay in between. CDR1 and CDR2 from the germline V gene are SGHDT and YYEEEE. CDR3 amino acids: CASSLAGEAGEQYF. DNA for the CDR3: TGTGCCAGCAGCTTGGCTGGTGAAGCTGGAGAGCAGTACTTC.

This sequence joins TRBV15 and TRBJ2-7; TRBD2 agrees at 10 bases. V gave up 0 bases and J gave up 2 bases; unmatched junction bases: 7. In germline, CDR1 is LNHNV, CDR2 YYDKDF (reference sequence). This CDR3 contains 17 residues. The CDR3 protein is CATSRDGTSGVPYEQYF. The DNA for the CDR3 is TGTGCCACCAGCAGAGATGGAACTAGCGGGGTCCCCTACGAGCAGTACTTC. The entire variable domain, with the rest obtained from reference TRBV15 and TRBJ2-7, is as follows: DAMVIQNPRYQVTQFGKPVTLSCSQTLNHNVMYWYQQKSSQAPKLLFHYYDKDFNNEADTPDNFQSRRPNTSFCFLDIRSPGLGDTAMYLCATSRDGTSGVPYEQYFGPGTRLTVT.

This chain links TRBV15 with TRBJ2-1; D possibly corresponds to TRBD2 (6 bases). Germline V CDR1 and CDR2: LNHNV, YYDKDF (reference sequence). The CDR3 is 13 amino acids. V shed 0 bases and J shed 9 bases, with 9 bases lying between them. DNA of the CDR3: TGTGCCACCAGCAGAGACCGGAGGGGTGAGCAGTTCTTC. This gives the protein CATSRDRRGEQFF. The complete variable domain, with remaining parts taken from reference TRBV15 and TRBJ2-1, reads DAMVIQNPRYQVTQFGKPVTLSCSQTLNHNVMYWYQQKSSQAPKLLFHYYDKDFNNEADTPDNFQSRRPNTSFCFLDIRSPGLGDTAMYLCATSRDRRGEQFFGPGTRLTVL.

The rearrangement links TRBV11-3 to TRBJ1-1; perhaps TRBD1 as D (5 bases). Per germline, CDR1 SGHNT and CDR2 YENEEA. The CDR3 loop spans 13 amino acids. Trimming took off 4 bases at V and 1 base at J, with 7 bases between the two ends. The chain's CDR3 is CASSYQGNTEAFF. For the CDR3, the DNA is TGTGCCAGCAGCTATCAGGGGAACACTGAAGCTTTCTTT.

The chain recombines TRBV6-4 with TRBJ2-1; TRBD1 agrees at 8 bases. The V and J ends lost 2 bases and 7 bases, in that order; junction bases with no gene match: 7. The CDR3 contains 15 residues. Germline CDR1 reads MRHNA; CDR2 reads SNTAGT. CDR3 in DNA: TGTGCCAGCAGTGACACAGACAGGGGCTATAATGAGCAGTTCTTC. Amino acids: CASSDTDRGYNEQFF.

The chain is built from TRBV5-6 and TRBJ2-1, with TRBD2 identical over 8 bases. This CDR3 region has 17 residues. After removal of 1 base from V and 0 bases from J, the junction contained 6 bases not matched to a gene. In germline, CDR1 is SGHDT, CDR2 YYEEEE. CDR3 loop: CASSLPSGWSSYNEQFF. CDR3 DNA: TGTGCCAGCAGCTTGCCTAGCGGGTGGAGCTCCTACAATGAGCAGTTCTTC.

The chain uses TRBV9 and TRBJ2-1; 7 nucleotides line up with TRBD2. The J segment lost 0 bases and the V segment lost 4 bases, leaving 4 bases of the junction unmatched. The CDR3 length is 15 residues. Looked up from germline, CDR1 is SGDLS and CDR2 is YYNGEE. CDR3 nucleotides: TGTGCCAGCAGCCCCGGGGGGAGCTCCTACAATGAGCAGTTCTTC. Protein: CASSPGGSSYNEQFF.

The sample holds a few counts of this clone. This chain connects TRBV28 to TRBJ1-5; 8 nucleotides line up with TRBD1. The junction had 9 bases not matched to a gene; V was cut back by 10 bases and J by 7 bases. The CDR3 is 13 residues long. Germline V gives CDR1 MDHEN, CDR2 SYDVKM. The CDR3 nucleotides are TGTGCCACCGTAGGGGACAGGAGGCAGCCCCAGCATTTT. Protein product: CATVGDRRQPQHF.

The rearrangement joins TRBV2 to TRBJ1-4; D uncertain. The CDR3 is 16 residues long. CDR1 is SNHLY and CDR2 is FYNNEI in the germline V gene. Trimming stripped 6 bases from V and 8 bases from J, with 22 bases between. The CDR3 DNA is TGTGCCAGCAGCTTATCAGGTGGAGGGCGCAGGGAAAAACTGTTTTTT. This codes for CASSLSGGGRREKLFF.

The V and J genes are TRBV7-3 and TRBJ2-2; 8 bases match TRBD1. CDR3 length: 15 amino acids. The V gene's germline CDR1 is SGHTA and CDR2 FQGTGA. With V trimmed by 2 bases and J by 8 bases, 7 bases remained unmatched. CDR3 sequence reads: CASSLLGQGSGELFF. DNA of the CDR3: TGTGCCAGCAGCTTACTCGGACAGGGTTCGGGGGAGCTGTTTTTT.

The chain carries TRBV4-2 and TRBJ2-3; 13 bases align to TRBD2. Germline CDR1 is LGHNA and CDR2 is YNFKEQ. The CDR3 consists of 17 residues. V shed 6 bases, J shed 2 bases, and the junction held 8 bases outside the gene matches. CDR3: CASRIRGTSGITDTQYF. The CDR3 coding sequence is TGTGCCAGCAGAATAAGAGGGACTAGCGGGATCACAGATACGCAGTATTTT.

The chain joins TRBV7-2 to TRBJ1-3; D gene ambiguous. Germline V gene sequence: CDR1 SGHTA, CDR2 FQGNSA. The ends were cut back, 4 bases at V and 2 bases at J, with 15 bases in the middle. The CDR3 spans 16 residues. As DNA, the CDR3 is TGTGCCAGCAGCTCAGGCCCCGGAGGCCCTGGAAACACCATATATTTT. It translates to CASSSGPGGPGNTIYF.

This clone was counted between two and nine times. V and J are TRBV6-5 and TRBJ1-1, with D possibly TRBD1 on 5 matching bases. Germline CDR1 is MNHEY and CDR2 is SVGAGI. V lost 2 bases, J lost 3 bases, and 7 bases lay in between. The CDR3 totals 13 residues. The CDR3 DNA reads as TGTGCCAGCAGTTACCGGGGGGACACTGAAGCTTTCTTT. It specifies CASSYRGDTEAFF.

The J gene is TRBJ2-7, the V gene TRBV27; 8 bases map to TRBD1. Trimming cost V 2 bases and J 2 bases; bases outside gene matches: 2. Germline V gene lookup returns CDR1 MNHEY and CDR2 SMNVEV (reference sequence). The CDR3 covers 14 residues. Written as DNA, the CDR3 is TGTGCCAGCAGTTTAAAACAGGGGGCCTACGAGCAGTACTTC. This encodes CASSLKQGAYEQYF.

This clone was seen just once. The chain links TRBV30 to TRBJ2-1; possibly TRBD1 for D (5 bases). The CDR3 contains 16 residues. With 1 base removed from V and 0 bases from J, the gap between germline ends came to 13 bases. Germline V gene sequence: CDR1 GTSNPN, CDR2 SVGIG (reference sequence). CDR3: CAWSEPGLSSYNEQFF. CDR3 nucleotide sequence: TGTGCCTGGAGTGAACCAGGGCTAAGCTCCTACAATGAGCAGTTCTTC.